Sequencing of this T cell receptor (beta chain) was carried out in a study of graft-versus-host responses after intestinal transplantation. Study overall: Each transplant was multivisceral, liver-intestinal, or isolated intestinal. Anti-thymocyte globulin induction preceded two to three years of tacrolimus and steroid maintenance in all recipients. Notes on the study in general: Patients who carried graft-donor T cell macrochimerism also had high graft-versus-host to host-versus-graft clonal ratios in their allografts. GvH clones surfaced in recipient marrow, some emerging earlier in ileum or blood.

Profiling relied on immunoSEQ multiplex PCR, and the TCRdb table lists in-frame clones only, not all of them. Counted here are under 95,000 clones, about 89% occurring once; the ten biggest clones make up roughly 2.5%. This clone has just one count. The antigen is unknown. This specimen consisted of unstimulated CD8+ T cells sorted from spleen or lymph node cells, obtained before intestinal transplant. This clonotype originated in a human donor who received an intestinal transplant.

This CDR3 reads CASSAKGAGQPQHF. The CDR3 region has the DNA TGTGCCAGCAGTGCGAAGGGGGCAGGTCAGCCCCAGCATTTT. The chain joins TRBV2 to TRBJ1-5; 7 positions match TRBD1. J lost 6 bases, V lost 4 bases, and 6 bases had no gene match. This CDR3 has 14 amino acids. Germline V gene sequence: CDR1 SNHLY, CDR2 FYNNEI.